This record looks at one TCR beta chain sequence and its context. In the source study's methods: Filtering differed for immunoSEQ, which gave only junction sequences without quality scores. This table comes from immunoSEQ multiplex PCR, and its TCRdb copy is limited to in-frame clones, with some not included. D and trimming come from the DNA, and the V and J calls and clone size come from that table. This sample has fewer than 1.4 million clones, with around 78% found just once. This record belongs to a study of shared clonotypes between healthy human individuals. Study background: A couple of women and a few men aged 18 to 49 served as donors.

The germline V and J ends were trimmed by 4 bases and 1 base, with 20 bases remaining between them. CDR1 SGHTA and CDR2 FQGTGA come from the germline V gene. This CDR3 spans 18 amino acids. This TCR was recovered from a man aged 18 to 29 in good health. Some clones in this sample may be carry-over from other donors' samples. The genes are TRBV7-3 and TRBJ1-3; a possible D gene is TRBD1 (6 bases). Sequenced material: memory CD4+ T cells from PBMCs. Subset in this sample: CD45RA-negative fraction. The CDR3 is CASSSNPDRFLSGNTIYF. DNA for the CDR3: TGTGCCAGCAGCTCTAACCCAGACAGGTTCCTTTCTGGAAACACCATATATTTT. Complete variable domain (other parts from reference TRBV7-3 and TRBJ1-3): GAGVSQTPSNKVTEKGKYVELRCDPISGHTALYWYRQSLGQGPEFLIYFQGTGAADDSGLPNDRFFAVRPEGSVSTLKIQRTERGDSAVYLCASSSNPDRFLSGNTIYFGEGSWLTVV.